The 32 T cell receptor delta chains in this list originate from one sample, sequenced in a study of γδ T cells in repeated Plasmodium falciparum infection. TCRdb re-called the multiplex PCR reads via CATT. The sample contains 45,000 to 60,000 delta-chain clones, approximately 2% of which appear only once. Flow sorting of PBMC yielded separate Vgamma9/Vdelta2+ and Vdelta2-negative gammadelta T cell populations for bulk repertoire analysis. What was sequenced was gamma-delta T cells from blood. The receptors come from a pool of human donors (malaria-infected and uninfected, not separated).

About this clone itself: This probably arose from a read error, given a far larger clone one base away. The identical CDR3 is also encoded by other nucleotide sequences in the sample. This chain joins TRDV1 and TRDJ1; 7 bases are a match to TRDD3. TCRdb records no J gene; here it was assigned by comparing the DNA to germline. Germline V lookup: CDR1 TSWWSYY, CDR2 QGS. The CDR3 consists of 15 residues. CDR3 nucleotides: TGTGCCCTTGGGGGAAGGCTCCGCTACACCGATAAACTCATCTTT. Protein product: CALGGRLRYTDKLIF.

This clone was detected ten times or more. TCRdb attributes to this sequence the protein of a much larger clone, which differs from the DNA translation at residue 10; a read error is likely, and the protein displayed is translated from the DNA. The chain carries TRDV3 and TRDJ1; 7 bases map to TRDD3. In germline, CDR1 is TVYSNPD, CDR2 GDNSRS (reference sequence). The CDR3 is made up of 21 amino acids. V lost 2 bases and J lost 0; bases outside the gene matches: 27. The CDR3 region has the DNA TGTGCCTTTTCCGTCCTCTTTTACTGGAGGATACGCGAGTCTTACACCGATAAACTCATCTTT. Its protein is CAFSVLFYWRIRESYTDKLIF.

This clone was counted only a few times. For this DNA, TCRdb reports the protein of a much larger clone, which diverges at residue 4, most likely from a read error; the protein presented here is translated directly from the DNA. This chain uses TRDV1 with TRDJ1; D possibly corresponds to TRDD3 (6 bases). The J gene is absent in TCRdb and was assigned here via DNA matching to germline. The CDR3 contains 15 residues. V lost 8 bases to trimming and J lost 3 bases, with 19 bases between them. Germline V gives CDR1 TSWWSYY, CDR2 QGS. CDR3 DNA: TGTGCTCTTAGGACCACGGGGATTACGTCCGATAAACTCATCTTT. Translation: CALRTTGITSDKLIF.

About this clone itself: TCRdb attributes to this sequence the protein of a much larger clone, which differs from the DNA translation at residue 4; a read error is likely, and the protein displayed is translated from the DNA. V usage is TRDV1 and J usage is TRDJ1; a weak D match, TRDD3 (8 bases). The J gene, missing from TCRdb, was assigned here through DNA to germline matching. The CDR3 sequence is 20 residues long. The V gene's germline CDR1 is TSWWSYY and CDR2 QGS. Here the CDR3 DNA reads TGTGCTCTTAGGGAAGGGAAGGCCTTCCTGGTCTGGGGGACACGAGATAAACTCATCTTT. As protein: CALREGKAFLVWGTRDKLIF.

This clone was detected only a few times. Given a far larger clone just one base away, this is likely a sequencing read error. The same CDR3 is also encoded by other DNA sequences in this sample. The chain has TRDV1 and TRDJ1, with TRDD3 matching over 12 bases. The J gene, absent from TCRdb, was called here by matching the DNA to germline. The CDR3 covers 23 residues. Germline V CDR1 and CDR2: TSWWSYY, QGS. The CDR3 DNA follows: TGTGCCCTTGGGGAAGGAACCTACCTCTACTGGGGGATACTAATACCGAACACCGATAAACTCATCTTT. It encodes CALGEGTYLYWGILIPNTDKLIF.

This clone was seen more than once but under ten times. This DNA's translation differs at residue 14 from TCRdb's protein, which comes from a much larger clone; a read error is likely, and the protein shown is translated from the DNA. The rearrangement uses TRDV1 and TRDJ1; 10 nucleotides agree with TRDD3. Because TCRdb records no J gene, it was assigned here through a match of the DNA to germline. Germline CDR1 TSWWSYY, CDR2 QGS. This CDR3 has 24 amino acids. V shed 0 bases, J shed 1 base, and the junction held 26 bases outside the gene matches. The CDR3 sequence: CALGELGFLSHWGMRVRATDKLIF. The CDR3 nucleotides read TGTGCTCTTGGGGAACTGGGTTTCCTATCCCACTGGGGGATGCGCGTACGGGCCACCGATAAACTCATCTTT.

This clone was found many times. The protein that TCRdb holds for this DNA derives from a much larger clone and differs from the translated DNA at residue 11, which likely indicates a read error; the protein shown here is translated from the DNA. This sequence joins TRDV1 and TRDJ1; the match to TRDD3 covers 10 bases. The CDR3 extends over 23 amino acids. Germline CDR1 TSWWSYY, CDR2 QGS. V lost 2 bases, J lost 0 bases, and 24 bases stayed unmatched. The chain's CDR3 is CALGEGSFPSSVLGDGYTDKLIF. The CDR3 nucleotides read TGTGCTCTTGGGGAAGGTTCTTTCCCTTCGTCCGTACTGGGGGATGGATACACCGATAAACTCATCTTT.

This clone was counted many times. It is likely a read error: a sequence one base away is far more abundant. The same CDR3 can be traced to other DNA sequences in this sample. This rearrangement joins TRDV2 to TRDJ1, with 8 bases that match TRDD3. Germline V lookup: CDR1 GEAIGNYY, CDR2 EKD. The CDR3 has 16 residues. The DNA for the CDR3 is TGTGCCTGTGACACCCCCTTACTGGGGGCCCCCGATAAGCTCATCTTT. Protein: CACDTPLLGAPDKLIF.

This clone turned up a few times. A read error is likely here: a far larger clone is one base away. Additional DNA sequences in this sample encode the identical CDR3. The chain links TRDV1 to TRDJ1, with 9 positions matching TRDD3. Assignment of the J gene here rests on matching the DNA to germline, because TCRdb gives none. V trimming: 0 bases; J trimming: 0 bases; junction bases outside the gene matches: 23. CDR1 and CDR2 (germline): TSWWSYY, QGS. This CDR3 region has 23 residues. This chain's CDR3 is CALGELSFPTVRLLGENTDKLIF. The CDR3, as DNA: TGTGCTCTTGGGGAACTAAGCTTCCCCACGGTACGTCTACTGGGGGAAAACACCGATAAACTCATCTTT.

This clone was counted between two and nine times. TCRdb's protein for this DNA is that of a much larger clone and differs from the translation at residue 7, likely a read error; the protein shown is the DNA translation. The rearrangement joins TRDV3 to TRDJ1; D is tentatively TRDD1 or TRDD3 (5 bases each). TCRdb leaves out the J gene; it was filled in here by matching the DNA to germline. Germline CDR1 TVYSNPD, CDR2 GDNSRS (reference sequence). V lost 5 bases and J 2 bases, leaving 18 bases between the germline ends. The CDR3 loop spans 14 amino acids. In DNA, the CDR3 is TGTGCCGAAATTTCGCTGAGGGATACCGATAAACTCATCTTT. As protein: CAEISLRDTDKLIF. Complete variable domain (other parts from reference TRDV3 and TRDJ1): CDKVTQSSPDQTVASGSEVVLLCTYDTVYSNPDLFWYRIRPDYSFQFVFYGDNSRSEGADFTQGRFSVKHILTQKAFHLVISPVRTEDSATYYCAEISLRDTDKLIFGKGTRVTVEP.

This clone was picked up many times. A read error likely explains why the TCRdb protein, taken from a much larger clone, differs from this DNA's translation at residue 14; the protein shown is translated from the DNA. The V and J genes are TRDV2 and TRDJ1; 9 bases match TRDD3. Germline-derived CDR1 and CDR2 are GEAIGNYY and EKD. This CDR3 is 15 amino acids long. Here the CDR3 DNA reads TGTGCCTGTGACATGTTGGGGGGGATACCCGATAAACTCACCTTT. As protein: CACDMLGGIPDKLTF.

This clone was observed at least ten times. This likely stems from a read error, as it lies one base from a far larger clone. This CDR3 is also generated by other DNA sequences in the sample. CDR3 DNA: TGTGCCTTCCCGAAATCGACGTACATTCGGCCCCGGAGATACGATAAACTCATCTTT. Translated: CAFPKSTYIRPRRYDKLIF. The chain carries TRDV3 and TRDJ1; D may be TRDD1 (5 bases). Trimming cost V 3 bases and J 4 bases, with 33 bases left between them. CDR1 and CDR2 (germline): TVYSNPD, GDNSRS (reference sequence). The CDR3 is 19 amino acids.

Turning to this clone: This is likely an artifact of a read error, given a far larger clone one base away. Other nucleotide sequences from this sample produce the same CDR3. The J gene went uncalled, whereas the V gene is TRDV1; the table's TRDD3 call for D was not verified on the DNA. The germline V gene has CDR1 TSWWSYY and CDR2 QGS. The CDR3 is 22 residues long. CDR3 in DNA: TGTGCTCTTGGGGAACCGCCTTCTGCGTACTGGGGACCTTATCTGAACACCGATAAACTCATCTTC. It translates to CALGEPPSAYWGPYLNTDKLIF.

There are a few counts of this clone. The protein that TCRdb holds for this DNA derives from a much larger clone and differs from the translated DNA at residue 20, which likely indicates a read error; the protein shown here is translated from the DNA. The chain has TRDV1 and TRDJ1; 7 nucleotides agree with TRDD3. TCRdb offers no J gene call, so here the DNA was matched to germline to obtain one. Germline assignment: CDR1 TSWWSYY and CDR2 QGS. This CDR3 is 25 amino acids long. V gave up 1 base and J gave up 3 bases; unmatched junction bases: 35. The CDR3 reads CALGEPLFEDPNWGPPRILADKLIF. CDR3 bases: TGTGCTCTTGGGGAACCTCTTTTTGAAGACCCGAACTGGGGTCCCCCGAGGATCCTCGCCGATAAACTCATCTTT.

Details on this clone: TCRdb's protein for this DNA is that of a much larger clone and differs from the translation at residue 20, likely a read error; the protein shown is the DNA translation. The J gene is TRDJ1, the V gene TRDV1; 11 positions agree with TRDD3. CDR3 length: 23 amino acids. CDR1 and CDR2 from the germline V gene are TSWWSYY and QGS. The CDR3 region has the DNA TGTGCTCTTAGCTTCCTATTATTTCCATCGGTACTGGGGGATATCAACTACACCGATGAACTCATCTTT. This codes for CALSFLLFPSVLGDINYTDELIF.

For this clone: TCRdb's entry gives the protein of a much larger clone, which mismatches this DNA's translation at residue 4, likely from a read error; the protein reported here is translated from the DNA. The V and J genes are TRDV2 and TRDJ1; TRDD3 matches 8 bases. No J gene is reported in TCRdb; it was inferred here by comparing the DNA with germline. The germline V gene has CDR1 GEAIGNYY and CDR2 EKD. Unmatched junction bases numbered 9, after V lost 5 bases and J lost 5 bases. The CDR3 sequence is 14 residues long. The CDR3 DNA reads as TGTGCCTGTGGCAAGGGGATACTCCGTGATAAACTCATCTTT. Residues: CACGKGILRDKLIF.

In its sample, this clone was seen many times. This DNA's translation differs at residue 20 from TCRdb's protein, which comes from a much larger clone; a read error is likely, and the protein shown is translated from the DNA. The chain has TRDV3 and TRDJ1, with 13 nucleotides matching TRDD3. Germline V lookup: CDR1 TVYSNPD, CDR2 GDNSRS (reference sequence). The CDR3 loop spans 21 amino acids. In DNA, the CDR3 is TGTGCCTTTTCCGTCCTCTTTTACTGGGGGATACGCGAGTCTTACACCGATAAACTCACCTTT. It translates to CAFSVLFYWGIRESYTDKLTF.

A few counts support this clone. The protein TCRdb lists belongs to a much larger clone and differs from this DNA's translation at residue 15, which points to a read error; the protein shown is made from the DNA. CDR3 coding DNA: TGTGCTCTTGGGGAACTACGACCAACATGGGGATACTGGTACATCGATAAACTCATCTTT. Translated, it gives CALGELRPTWGYWYIDKLIF. This chain uses TRDV1 with TRDJ1; 8 nucleotides agree with TRDD3. The J gene, not given by TCRdb, was assigned here from a germline match of the nucleotide sequence. CDR1 and CDR2 from the germline V gene are TSWWSYY and QGS. The CDR3 is made up of 20 amino acids. Trimming cost V 0 bases and J 4 bases; bases outside gene matches: 19.

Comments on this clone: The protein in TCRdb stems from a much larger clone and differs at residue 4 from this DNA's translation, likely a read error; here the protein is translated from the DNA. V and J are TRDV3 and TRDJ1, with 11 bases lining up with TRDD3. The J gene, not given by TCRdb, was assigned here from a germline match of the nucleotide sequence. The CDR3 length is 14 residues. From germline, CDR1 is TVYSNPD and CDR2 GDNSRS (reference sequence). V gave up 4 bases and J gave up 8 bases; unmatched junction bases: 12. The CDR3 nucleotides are TGTGCCTCCTTTTACTGGGGGATAGGGCCAAAACTCATCTTT. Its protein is CASFYWGIGPKLIF.

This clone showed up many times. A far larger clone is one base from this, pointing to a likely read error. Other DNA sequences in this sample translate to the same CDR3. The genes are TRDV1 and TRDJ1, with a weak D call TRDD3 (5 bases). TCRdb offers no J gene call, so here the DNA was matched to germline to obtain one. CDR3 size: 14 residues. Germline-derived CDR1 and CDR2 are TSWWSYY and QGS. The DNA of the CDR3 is TGTGCCCTTGGGGACCCTAGTGGCGGAATTAGACTCATCTTT. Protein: CALGDPSGGIRLIF.

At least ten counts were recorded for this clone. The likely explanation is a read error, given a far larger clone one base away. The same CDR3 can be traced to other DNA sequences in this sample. The CDR3 is CACDTVQRNTDKLIF. The DNA for the CDR3 is TGTGCCTGTGACACCGTCCAGCGTAATACCGATAAACTCATCTTT. The V and J genes are TRDV2 and TRDJ1; no clear D gene. TCRdb leaves out the J gene; it was filled in here by matching the DNA to germline. The germline V gene has CDR1 GEAIGNYY and CDR2 EKD. V gave up 0 bases and J gave up 2 bases, with 12 bases separating them. The CDR3 totals 15 residues.

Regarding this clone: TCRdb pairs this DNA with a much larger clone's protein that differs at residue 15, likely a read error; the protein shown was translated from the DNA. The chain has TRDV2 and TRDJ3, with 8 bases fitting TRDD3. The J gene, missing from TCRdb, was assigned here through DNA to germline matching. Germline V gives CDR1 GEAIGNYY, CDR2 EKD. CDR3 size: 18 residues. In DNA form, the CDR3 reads TGTGCCTGTGACACCTGGGGGATTGGCTCCTGGGACACCCGACGGATGTTTTTC. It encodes CACDTWGIGSWDTRRMFF.

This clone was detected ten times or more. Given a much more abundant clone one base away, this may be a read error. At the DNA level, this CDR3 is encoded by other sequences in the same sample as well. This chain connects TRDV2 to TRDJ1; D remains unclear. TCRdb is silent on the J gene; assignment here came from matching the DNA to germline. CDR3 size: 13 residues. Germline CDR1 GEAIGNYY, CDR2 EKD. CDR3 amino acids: CACDSVGVDKLIF. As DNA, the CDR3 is TGTGCTTGTGACAGTGTAGGAGTCGATAAACTCATCTTT.

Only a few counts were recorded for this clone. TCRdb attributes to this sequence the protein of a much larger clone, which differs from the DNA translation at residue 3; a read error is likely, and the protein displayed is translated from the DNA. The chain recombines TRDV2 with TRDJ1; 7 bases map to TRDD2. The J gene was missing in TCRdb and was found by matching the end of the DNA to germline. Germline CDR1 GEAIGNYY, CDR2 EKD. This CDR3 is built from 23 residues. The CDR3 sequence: CASDMVGFLPNLPAGAYTDKLIF. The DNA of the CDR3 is TGTGCCAGTGACATGGTCGGATTCCTCCCAAACCTTCCTGCTGGAGCGTACACCGATAAACTCATCTTT.

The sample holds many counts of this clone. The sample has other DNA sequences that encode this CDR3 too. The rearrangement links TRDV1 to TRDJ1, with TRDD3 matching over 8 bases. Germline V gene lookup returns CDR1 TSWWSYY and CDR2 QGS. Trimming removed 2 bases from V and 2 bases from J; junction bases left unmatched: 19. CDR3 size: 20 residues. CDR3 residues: CALGELSYGWGNTPTDKLIF. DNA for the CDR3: TGTGCTCTTGGGGAATTATCCTACGGCTGGGGGAATACACCAACCGATAAACTCATCTTT.

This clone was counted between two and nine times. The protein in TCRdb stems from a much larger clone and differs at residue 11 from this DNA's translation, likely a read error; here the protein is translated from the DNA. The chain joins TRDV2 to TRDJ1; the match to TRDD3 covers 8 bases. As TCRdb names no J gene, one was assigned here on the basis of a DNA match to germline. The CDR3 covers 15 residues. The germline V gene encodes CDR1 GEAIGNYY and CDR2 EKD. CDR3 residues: CACDAVGDGPEKLIF. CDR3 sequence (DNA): TGTGCCTGTGACGCGGTGGGGGATGGCCCCGAGAAACTCATCTTT.

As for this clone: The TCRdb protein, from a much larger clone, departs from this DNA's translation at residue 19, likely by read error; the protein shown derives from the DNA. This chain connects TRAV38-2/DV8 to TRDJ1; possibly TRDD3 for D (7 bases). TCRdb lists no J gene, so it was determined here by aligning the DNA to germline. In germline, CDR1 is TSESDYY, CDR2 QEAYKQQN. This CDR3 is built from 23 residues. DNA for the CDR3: TGTGCTTATAGGAGTTTCAGGCACAATTTCCTATGTCCTCTCTGGGGGTACACCGAGAAACTCATCTTT. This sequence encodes CAYRSFRHNFLCPLWGYTEKLIF.

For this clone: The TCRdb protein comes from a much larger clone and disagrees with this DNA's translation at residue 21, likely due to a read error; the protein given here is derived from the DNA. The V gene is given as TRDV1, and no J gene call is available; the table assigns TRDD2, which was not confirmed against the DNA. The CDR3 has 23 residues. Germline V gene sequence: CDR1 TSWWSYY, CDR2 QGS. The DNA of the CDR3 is TGTGCTCTTGGGGTCCTTAGTTCCTACCCTTTTCGCCGTCTGGCCTTTTACACCGATAAACCCATCTTT. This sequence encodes CALGVLSSYPFRRLAFYTDKPIF.

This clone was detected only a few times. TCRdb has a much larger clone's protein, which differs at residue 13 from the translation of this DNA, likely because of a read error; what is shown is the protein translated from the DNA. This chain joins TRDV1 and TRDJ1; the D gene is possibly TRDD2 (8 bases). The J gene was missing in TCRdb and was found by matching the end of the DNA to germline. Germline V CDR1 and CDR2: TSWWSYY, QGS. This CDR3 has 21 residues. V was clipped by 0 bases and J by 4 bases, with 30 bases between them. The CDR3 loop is CALGELGLPTWGTRGVDKLIF. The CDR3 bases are TGTGCTCTTGGGGAACTAGGACTTCCTACATGGGGGACACGAGGGGTCGATAAACTCATCTTT.

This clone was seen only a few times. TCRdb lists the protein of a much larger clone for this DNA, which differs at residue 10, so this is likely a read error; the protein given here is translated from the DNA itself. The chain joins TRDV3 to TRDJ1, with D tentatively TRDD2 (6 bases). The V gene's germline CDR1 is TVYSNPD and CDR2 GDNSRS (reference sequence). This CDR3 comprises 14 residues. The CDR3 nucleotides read TGTGCCTTTGCCTTCCCCCCTAACACCGAGAAACTCATCTTT. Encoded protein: CAFAFPPNTEKLIF.

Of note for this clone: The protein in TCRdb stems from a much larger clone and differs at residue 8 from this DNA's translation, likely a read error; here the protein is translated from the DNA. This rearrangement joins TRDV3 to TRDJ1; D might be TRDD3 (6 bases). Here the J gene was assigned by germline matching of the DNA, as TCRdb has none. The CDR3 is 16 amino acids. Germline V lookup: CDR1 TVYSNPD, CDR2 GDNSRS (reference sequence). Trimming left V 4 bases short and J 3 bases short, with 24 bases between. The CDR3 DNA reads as TGTGCCTCTAATCCTAGCTGGGGTAGGAGTCCCGATAAACTCATCTTT. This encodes CASNPSWGRSPDKLIF.

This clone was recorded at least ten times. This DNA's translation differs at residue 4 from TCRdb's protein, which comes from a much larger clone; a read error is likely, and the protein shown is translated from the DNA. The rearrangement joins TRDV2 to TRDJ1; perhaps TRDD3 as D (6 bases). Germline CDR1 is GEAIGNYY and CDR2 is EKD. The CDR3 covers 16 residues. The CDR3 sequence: CACNTGIYRITDKLIF. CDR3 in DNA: TGTGCCTGTAACACGGGGATTTATAGGATCACCGATAAACTCATCTTT.